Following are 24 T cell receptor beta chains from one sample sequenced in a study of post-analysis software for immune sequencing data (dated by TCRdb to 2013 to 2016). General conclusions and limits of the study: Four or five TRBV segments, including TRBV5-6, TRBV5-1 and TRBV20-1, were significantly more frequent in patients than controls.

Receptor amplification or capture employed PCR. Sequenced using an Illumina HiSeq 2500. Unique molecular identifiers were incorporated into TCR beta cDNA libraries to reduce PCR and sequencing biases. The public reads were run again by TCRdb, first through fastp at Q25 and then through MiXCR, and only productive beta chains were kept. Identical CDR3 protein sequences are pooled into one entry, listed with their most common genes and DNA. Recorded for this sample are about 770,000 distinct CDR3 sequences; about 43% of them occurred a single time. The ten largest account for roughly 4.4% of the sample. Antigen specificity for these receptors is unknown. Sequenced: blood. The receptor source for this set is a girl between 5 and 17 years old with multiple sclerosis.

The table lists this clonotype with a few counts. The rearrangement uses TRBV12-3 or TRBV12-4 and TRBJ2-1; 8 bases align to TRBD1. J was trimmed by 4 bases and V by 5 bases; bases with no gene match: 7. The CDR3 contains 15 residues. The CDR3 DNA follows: TGTGCCAGCAGTCTATCGGGGACAGGTTACAATGAGCAGTTCTTC. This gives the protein CASSLSGTGYNEQFF.

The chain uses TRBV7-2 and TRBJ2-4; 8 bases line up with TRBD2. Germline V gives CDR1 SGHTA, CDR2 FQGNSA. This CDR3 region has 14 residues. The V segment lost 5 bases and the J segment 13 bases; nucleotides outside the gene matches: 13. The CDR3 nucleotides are TGTGCCAGCAGCGGACTAGCCGGGGTGGGGGAGCAGTACTTC. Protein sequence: CASSGLAGVGEQYF.

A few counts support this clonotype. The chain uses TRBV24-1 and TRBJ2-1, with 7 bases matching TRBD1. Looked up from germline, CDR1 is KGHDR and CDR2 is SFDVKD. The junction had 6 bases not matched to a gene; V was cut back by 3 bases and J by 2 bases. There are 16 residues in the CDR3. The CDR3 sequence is CATSDRTGHPYNEQFF. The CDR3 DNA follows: TGTGCCACCAGTGATAGGACAGGTCACCCCTACAATGAGCAGTTCTTC.

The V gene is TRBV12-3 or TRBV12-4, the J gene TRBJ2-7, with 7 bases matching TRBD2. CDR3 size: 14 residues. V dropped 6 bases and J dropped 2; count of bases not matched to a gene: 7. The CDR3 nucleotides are TGTGCCAGCAGCCTACTAGCGAGACCCTACGAGCAGTACTTC. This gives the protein CASSLLARPYEQYF.

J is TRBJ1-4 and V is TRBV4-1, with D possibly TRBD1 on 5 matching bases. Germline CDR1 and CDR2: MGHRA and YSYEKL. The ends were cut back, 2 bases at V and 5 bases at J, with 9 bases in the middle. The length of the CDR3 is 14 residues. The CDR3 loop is CASSQLDKNEKLFF. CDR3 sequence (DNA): TGCGCCAGCAGCCAACTGGACAAGAATGAAAAACTGTTTTTT.

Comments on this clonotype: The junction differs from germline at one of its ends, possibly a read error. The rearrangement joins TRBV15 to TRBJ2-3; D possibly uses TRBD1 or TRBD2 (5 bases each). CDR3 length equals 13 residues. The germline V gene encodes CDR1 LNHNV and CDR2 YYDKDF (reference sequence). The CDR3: CATTPGPTDTQYF. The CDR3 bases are TGTGCCACCACACCGGGGCCCACAGATACACAGTATTTT. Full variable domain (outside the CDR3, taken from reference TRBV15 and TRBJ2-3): DAMVIQNPRYQVTQFGKPVTLSCSQTLNHNVMYWYQQKSSQAPKLLFHYYDKDFNNEADTPDNFQSRRPNTSFCFLDIRSPGLGDTAMYLCATTPGPTDTQYFGPGTRLTVL.

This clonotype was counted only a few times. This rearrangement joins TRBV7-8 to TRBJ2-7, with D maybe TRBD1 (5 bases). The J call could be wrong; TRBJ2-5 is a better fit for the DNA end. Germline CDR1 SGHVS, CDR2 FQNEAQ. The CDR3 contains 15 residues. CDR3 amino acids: CASSLVAGQQETQYF. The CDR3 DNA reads TGTGCCAGCAGCTTAGTCGCAGGGCAGCAAGAGACCCAGTACTTC.

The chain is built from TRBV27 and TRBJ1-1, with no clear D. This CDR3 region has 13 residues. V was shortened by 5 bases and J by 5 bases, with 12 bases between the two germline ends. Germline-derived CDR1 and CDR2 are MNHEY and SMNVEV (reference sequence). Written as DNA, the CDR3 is TGTGCCAGCAGTGCGGGTCGAGGGACTGAAGCTTTCTTT. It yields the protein CASSAGRGTEAFF.

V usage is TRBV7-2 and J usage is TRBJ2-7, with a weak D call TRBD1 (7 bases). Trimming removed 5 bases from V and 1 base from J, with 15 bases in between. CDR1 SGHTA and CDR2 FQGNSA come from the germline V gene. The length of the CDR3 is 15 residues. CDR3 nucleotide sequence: TGTGCCAGCAGCCAGGAGGGGGCCGCGTCCTACGAGCAGTACTTC. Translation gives CASSQEGAASYEQYF. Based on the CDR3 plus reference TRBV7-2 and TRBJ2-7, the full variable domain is GAGVSQSPSNKVTEKGKDVELRCDPISGHTALYWYRQSLGQGLEFLIYFQGNSAPDKSGLPSDRFSAERTGGSVSTLTIQRTQQEDSAVYLCASSQEGAASYEQYFGPGTRLTVT.

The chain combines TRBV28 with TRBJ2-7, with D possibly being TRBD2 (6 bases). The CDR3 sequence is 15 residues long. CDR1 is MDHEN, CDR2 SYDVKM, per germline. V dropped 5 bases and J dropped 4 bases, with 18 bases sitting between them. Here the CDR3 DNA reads TGTGCCAGCAGTATACTACCGGGAGACCTTTACGAGCAGTACTTC. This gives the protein CASSILPGDLYEQYF.

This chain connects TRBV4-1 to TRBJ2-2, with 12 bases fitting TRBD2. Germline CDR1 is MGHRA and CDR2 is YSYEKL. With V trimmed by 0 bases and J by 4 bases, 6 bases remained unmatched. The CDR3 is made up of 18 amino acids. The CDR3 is CASSQDPLAGGSTGELFF. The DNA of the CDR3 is TGCGCCAGCAGCCAAGATCCACTAGCGGGAGGATCCACCGGGGAGCTGTTTTTT.

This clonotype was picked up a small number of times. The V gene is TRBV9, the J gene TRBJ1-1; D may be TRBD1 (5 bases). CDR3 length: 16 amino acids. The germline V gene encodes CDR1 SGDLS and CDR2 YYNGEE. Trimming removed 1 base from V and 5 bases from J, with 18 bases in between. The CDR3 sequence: CASSVFHRTGSTEAFF. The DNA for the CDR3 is TGTGCCAGCAGCGTATTTCACCGAACAGGTTCAACTGAAGCTTTCTTT.

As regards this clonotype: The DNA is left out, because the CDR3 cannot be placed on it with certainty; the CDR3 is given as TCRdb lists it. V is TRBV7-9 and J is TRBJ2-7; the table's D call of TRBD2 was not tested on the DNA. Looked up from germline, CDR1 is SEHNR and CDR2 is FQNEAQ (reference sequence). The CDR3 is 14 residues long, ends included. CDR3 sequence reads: CASSSSGRPYEQYF.

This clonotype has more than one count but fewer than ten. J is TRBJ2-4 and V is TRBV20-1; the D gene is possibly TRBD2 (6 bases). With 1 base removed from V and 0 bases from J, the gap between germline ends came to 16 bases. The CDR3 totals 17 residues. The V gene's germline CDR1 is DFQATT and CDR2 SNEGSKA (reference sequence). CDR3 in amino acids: CSARAKARGLAKNIQYF. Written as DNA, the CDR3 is TGCAGTGCTAGAGCCAAGGCTCGGGGGTTAGCCAAAAACATTCAGTACTTC.

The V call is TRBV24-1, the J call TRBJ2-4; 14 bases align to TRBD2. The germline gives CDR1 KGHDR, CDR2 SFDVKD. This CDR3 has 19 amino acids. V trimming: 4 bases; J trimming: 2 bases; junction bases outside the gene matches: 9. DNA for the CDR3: TGTGCCACCAGTGACTCCGGACTAGCGGGAGGTCCTTCCAAAAACATTCAGTACTTC. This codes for CATSDSGLAGGPSKNIQYF.

The CDR3 coding sequence is TGTGCCATCAGTGACCTAAACAGGGGGAGGTCGTACAATGAGCAGTTCTTC. Translating it yields CAISDLNRGRSYNEQFF. The V gene is TRBV10-3, the J gene TRBJ2-1; TRBD1 agrees at 8 bases. CDR3 length: 17 residues. V trimming: 3 bases; J trimming: 4 bases; junction bases outside the gene matches: 11. Germline CDR1 reads ENHRY; CDR2 reads SYGVKD.

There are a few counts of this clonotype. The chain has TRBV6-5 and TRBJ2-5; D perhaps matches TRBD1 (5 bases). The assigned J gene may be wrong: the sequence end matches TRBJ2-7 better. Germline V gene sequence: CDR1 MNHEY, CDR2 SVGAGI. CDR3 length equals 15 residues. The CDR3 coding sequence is TGTGCCAGCAGTTACCGGGCAGGGTTATTTGACGAGCAGTACTTC. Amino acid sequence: CASSYRAGLFDEQYF.

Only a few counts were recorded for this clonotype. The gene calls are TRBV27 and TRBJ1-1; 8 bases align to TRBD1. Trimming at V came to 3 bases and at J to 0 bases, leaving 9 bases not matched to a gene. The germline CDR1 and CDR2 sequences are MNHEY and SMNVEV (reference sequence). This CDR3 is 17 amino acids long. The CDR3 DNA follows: TGTGCCAGCAGTTTCTACGCGACAGGGGAGATGAACACTGAAGCTTTCTTT. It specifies CASSFYATGEMNTEAFF.

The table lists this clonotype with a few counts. CDR3 DNA: TGTGCCAGCAGCTTAACCGGGACTAGCGGACACAATGAGCAGTTCTTC. This sequence encodes CASSLTGTSGHNEQFF. The V and J genes are TRBV7-8 and TRBJ2-1; 11 nucleotides match TRBD2. V lost 2 bases and J lost 5; bases outside the gene matches: 5. This CDR3 spans 16 amino acids. CDR1 and CDR2 from the germline V gene are SGHVS and FQNEAQ.

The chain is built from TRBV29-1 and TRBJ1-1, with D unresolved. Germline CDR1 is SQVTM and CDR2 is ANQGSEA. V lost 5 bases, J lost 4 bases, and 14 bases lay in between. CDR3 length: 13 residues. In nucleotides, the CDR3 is TGCAGCGTTTTAAGAGGCGACGGCACTGAAGCTTTCTTT. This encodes CSVLRGDGTEAFF.

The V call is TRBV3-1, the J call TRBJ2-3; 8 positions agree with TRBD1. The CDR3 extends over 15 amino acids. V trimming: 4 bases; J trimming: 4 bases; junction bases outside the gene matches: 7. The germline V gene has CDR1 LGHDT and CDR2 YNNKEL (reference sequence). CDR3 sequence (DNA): TGTGCCAGCAGCCCCGGACAGGGTTGGGCAGATACGCAGTATTTT. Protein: CASSPGQGWADTQYF.

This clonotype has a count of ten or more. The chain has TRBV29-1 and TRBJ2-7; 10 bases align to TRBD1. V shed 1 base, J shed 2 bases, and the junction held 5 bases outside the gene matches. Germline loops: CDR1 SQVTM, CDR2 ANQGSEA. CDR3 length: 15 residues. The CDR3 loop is CSVEGGQGHPYEQYF. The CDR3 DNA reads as TGCAGCGTTGAAGGGGGACAGGGGCATCCCTACGAGCAGTACTTC.

Here the CDR3 DNA reads TGCAGTGCTAGTCCGGGACAGGGGGTCGTCTATGGCTACACCTTC. Translated: CSASPGQGVVYGYTF. The J gene is TRBJ1-2, the V gene TRBV20-1, with TRBD1 matching 11 bases. The V and J ends lost 3 bases and 4 bases, in that order; junction bases with no gene match: 7. Germline CDR1 and CDR2: DFQATT and SNEGSKA (reference sequence). This CDR3 is 15 amino acids long.

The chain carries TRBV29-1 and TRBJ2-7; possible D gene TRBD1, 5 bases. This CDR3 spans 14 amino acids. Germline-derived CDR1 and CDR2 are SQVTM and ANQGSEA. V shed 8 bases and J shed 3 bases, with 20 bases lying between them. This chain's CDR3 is CSPLPQGGDYEQYF. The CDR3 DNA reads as TGCAGCCCCCTACCCCAGGGTGGGGACTACGAGCAGTACTTC.